This is a list of T cell receptor beta chains from one sample in a study of T cell repertoires in cytomegalovirus infection. No antigen is known for these receptors. TCRdb reprocessed the reads via MiXCR and lists one record per CDR3 protein. The sample shows fewer than 850,000 distinct CDR3 sequences, 25% to 30% of them seen only once. The material was cultured CD8+ T cells from PBMCs, obtained from culture after CMV antigen stimulation. The receptor set was obtained from a human donor in good health (CMV status not recorded). Some clones in this sample may be carry-over from other donors' samples. Each CDR3 is given with its conserved first and last residue. A D gene is named only where the DNA matches it firmly.

j_call d_call v_call cdr3_aa
TRBJ1-2 TRBD1 TRBV12-3/TRBV12-4 CAVRGGEQSKYGYTF
TRBJ1-1 TRBD1 TRBV28 CASSLPGQGKGTEAFF
TRBJ2-1 - TRBV6-2/TRBV6-3 CASVTGSYNEQFF
TRBJ1-2 - TRBV19 CASSMTTPYEGYTF
TRBJ1-4 - TRBV15 CATSRDEKLFF
TRBJ1-2 - TRBV7-9 CASSLGAAGGVDGYTF
TRBJ2-1 TRBD1 TRBV5-1 CASSSKTGGNEQFF
TRBJ1-2 - TRBV3-1 CASSQDSGYGYTF
TRBJ1-2 - TRBV12-3/TRBV12-4 CASSLIFGGGNYGYTF
TRBJ2-1 - TRBV7-9 CASSLTRTDNYNEQFF
TRBJ2-1 TRBD2 TRBV7-6 CASSPLSGGPTKNEQFF
TRBJ2-1 TRBD2 TRBV12-3/TRBV12-4 CASSMGLAGHNEQFF
TRBJ2-1 - TRBV7-6 CASSLPHWAYEQFF
TRBJ2-1 TRBD2 TRBV9 CASSVVAGAYNEQFF
TRBJ1-6 TRBD1 TRBV27 CASRTGDSPLHF
TRBJ2-3 - TRBV4-1 CASSQDPPTASTDTQYF